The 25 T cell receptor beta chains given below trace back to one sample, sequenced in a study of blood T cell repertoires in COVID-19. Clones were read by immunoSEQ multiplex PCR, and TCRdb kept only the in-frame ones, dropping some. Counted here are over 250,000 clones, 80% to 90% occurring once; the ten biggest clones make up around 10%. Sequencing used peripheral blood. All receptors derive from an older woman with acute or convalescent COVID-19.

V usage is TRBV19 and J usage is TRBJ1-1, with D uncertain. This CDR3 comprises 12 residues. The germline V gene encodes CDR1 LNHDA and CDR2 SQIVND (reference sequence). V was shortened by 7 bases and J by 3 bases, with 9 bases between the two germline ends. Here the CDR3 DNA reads TGTGCCAGTACCCTTCGGGACACTGAAGCTTTCTTT. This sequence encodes CASTLRDTEAFF. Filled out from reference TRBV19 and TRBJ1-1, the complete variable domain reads DGGITQSPKYLFRKEGQNVTLSCEQNLNHDAMYWYRQDPGQGLRLIYYSQIVNDFQKGDIAEGYSVSREKKESFPLTVTSAQKNPTAFYLCASTLRDTEAFFGQGTRLTVV.

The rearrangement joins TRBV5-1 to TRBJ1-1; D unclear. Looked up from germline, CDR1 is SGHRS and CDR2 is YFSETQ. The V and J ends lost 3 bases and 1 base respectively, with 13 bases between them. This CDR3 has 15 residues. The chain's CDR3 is CASSSSAKTNTEAFF. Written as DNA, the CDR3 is TGCGCCAGCAGCTCCTCAGCGAAAACGAACACTGAAGCTTTCTTT. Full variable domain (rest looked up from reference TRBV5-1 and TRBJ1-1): KAGVTQTPRYLIKTRGQQVTLSCSPISGHRSVSWYQQTPGQGLQFLFEYFSETQRNKGNFPGRFSGRQFSNSRSEMNVSTLELGDSALYLCASSSSAKTNTEAFFGQGTRLTVV.

In DNA, the CDR3 is TGCAGTGCTAGTCTCAACTTCGGCACTGAAGCTTTCTTT. Translated, it gives CSASLNFGTEAFF. The V call is TRBV20-1, the J call TRBJ1-1; D remains unclear. V was clipped by 3 bases and J by 4 bases, with 12 bases between them. CDR3 length: 13 residues. Germline-derived CDR1 and CDR2 are DFQATT and SNEGSKA (reference sequence).

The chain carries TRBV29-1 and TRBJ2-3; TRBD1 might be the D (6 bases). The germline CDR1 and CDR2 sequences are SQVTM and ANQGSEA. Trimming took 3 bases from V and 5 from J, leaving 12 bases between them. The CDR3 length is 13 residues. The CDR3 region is CSVDLTGRDTQYF. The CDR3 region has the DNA TGCAGCGTTGACCTGACAGGTAGAGATACGCAGTATTTT.

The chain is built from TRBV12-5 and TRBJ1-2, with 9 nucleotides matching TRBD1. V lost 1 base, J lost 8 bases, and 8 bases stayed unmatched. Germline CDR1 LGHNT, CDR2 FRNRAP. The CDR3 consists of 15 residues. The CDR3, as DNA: TGTGCTAGTGGTTTGGGAAAACAGGGGGCGGGAGGCTACACCTTC. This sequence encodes CASGLGKQGAGGYTF.

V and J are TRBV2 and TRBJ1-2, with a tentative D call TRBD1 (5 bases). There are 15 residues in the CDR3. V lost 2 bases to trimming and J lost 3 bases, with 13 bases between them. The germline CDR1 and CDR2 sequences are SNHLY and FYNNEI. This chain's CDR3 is CASSEQGGRYYGYTF. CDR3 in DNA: TGTGCCAGCAGTGAACAGGGAGGGAGGTACTATGGCTACACCTTC.

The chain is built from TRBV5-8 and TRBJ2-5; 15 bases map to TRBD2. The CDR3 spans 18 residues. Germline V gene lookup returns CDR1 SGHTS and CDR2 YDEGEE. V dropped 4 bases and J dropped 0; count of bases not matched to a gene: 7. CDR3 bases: TGTGCCAGCAGCCCCGGGACTAGCGGGGGGATACACCAAGAGACCCAGTACTTC. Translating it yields CASSPGTSGGIHQETQYF.

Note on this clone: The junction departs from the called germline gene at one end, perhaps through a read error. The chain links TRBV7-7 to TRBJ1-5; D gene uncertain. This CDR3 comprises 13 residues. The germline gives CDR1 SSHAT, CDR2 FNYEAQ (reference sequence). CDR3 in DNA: TGTGCTAGCAGCTCCTCCCCGGGTCAGCCCCAGCATTTT. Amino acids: CASSSSPGQPQHF.

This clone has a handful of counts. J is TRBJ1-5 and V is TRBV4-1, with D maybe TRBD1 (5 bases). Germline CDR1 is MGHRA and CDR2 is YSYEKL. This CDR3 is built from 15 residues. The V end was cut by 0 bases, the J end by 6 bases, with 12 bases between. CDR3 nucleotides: TGCGCCAGCAGCCAAGATGGGCTCGGGGGTCAGCCCCAGCATTTT. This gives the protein CASSQDGLGGQPQHF.

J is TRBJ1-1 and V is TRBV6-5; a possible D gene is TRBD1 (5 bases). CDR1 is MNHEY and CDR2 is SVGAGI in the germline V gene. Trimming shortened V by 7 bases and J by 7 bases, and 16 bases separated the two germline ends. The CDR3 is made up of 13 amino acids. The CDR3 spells CASMHKAGGEAFF. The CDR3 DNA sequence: TGTGCCAGCATGCACAAGGCCGGGGGTGAAGCTTTCTTT.

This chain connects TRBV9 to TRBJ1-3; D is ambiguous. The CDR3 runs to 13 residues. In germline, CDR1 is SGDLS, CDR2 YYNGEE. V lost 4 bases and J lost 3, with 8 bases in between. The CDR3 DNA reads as TGTGCCAGCAGCCCCTCGTTTGGAAACACCATATATTTT. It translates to CASSPSFGNTIYF.

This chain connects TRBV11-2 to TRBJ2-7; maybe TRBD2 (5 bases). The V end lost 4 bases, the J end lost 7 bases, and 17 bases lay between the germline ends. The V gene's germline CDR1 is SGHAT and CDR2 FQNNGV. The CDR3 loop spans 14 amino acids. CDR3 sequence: CASSSTPDGVEQYF. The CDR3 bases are TGTGCCAGCAGCTCTACTCCCGACGGGGTGGAGCAGTACTTC. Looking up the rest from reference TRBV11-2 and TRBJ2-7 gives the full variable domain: EAGVAQSPRYKIIEKRQSVAFWCNPISGHATLYWYQQILGQGPKLLIQFQNNGVVDDSQLPKDRFSAERLKGVDSTLKIQPAKLEDSAVYLCASSSTPDGVEQYFGPGTRLTVT.

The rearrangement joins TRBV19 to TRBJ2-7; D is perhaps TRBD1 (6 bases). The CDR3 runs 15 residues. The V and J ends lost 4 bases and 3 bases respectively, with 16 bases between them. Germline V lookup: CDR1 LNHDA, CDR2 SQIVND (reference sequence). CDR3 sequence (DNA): TGTGCCAGTAGTACCAACAGGGAAAGGAACTACGAGCAGTACTTC. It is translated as CASSTNRERNYEQYF.

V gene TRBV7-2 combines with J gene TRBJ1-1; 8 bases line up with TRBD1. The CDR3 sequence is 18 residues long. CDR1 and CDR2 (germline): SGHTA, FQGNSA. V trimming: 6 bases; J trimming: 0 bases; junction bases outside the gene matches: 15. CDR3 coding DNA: TGTGCCAGCAGATTCCTACCGGGACAGGCAGCGTTGAACACTGAAGCTTTCTTT. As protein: CASRFLPGQAALNTEAFF.

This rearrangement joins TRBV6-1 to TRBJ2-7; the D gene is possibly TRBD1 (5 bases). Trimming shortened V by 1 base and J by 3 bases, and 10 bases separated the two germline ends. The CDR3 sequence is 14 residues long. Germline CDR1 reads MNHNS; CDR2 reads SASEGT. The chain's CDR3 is CASSEVTAHYEQYF. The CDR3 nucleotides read TGTGCCAGCAGTGAAGTGACAGCTCACTACGAGCAGTACTTC.

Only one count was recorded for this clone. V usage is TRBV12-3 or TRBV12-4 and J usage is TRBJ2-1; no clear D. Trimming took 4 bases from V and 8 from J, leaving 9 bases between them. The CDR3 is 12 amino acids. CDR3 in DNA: TGTGCCAGCAGTTGGAGCCGGGATGAGCAGTTCTTC. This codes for CASSWSRDEQFF.

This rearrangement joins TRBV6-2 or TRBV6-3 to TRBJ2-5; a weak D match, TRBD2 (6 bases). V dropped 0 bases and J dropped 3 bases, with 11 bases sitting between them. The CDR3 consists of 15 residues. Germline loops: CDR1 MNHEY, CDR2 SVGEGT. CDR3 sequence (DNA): TGTGCCAGCAGTTACTCTCGTGGCGGGGAAGAGACCCAGTACTTC. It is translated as CASSYSRGGEETQYF.

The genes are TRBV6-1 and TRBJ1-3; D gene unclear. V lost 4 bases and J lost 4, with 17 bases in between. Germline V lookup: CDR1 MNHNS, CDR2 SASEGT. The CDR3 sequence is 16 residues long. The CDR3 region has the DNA TGTGCCAGCAGTGCCCTCCGGGAGGGTGGAGGAAACACCATATATTTT. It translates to CASSALREGGGNTIYF.

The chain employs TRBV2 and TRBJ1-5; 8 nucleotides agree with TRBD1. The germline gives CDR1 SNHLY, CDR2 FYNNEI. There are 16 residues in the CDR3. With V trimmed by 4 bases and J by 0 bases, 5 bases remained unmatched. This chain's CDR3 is CASSGDRRYSNQPQHF. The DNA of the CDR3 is TGTGCCAGCAGTGGGGACAGGCGTTATAGCAATCAGCCCCAGCATTTT. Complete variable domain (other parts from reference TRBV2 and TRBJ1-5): EPEVTQTPSHQVTQMGQEVILRCVPISNHLYFYWYRQILGQKVEFLVSFYNNEISEKSEIFDDQFSVERPDGSNFTLKIRSTKLEDSAMYFCASSGDRRYSNQPQHFGDGTRLSIL.

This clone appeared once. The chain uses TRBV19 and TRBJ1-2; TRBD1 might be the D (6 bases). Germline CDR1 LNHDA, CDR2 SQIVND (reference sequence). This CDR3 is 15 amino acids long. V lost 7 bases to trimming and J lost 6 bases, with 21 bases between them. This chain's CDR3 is CASTFSGVVKNGYTF. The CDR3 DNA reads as TGTGCCAGTACTTTCTCAGGGGTAGTAAAGAATGGCTACACCTTC.

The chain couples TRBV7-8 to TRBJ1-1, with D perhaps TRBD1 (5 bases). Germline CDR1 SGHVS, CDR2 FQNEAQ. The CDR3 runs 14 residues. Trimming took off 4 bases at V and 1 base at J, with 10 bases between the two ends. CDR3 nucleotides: TGTGCCAGCAGCTGGACACTCAGGAACACTGAAGCTTTCTTT. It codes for CASSWTLRNTEAFF.

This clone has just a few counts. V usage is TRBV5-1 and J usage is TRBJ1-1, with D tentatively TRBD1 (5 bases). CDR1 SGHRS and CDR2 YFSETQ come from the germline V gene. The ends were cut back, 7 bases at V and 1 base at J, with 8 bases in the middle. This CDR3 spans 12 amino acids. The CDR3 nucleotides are TGCGCCAGCGGGGGAGGGAACACTGAAGCTTTCTTT. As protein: CASGGGNTEAFF. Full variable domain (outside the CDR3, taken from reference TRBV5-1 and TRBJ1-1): KAGVTQTPRYLIKTRGQQVTLSCSPISGHRSVSWYQQTPGQGLQFLFEYFSETQRNKGNFPGRFSGRQFSNSRSEMNVSTLELGDSALYLCASGGGNTEAFFGQGTRLTVV.

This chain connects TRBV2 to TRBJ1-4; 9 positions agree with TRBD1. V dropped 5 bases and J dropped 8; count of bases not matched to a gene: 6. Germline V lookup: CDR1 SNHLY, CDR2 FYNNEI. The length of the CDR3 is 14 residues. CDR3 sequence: CASSKDRGGEKLFF. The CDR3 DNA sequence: TGTGCCAGCAGTAAAGACAGGGGGGGAGAAAAACTGTTTTTT.

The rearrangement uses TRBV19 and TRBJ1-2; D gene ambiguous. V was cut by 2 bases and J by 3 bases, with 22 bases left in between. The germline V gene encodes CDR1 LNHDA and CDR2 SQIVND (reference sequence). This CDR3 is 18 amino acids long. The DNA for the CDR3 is TGTGCCAGTAGTATAAATTTTGGTGGCAGCGCTACTTACTATGGCTACACCTTC. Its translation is CASSINFGGSATYYGYTF.

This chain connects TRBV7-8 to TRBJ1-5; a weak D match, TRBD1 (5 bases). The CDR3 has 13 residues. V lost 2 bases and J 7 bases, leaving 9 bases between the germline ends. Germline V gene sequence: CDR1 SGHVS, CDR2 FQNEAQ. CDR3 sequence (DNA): TGTGCCAGCAGCTTAATGGGGGGGCAGCCCCAGCATTTT. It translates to CASSLMGGQPQHF. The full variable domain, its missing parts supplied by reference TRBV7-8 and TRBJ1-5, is GAGVSQSPRYKVAKRGQDVALRCDPISGHVSLFWYQQALGQGPEFLTYFQNEAQLDKSGLPSDRFFAERPEGSVSTLKIQRTQQEDSAVYLCASSLMGGQPQHFGDGTRLSIL.